This T cell receptor (beta chain) was profiled in a study of graft-versus-host responses after intestinal transplantation. Study in general: Recipients got multivisceral, liver-intestinal, or isolated intestinal transplants. Every recipient had anti-thymocyte globulin induction and three to four years of tacrolimus plus steroids. Regarding the study as a whole: Individuals who had graft-donor T cell macrochimerism had allografts that showed high graft-versus-host to host-versus-graft clonal ratios.

A word on this clone: The antigen remains undetermined.

Germline loops: CDR1 MNHNY, CDR2 SVGAGI (reference sequence). The ends lost 5 bases at V and 3 bases at J; junction bases unmatched: 5. This CDR3 is built from 14 residues. The repertoire was sequenced with immunoSEQ multiplex PCR; TCRdb's copy has only in-frame clones and lacks some. The sample holds some 110,000 clones; just under 95% are singletons and the top ten take 1% to 1.5%. The source of this sequence is a human donor who was the organ donor for an intestinal transplant. Sequenced material: unstimulated CD8+ T cells sorted from spleen or lymph node cells, taken before transplant. J is TRBJ2-7 and V is TRBV6-6; the match to TRBD1 covers 9 bases. CDR3 sequence: CASSPTGGRYEQYF. Written as DNA, the CDR3 is TGTGCCAGCAGTCCGACAGGGGGTCGCTACGAGCAGTACTTC.